A single sample is the source of the 28 T cell receptor beta chains below, sequenced in a study of human T cells and chemical hapten exposure (dated by TCRdb to the early 2020s). Library method: RACE. The reads were generated on a NextSeq 500. TCRdb trimmed the raw reads at Q25, called clones with MiXCR and kept productive beta chains. Under each unique CDR3 protein, matching rows form one entry showing the most common genes and DNA. In all, the sample holds some 98,000 distinct CDR3 sequences, and 10% to 14% of those were seen once. The ten largest clones represent around 3.1% of the sample. The time point label of this sample denotes: pre-sensitization, week 0. The label giving this sample's treatment or condition can be read as: therapeutic diphenylcyclopropenone sensitization with weekly scalp DPC. The material sequenced was whole blood, taken in connection with sensitization to the hapten diphenylcyclopropenone (DPC). Source of these receptors: a woman in her fifties or sixties with alopecia areata. Some clones in this sample may be carry-over from other donors' samples.

V gene TRBV2 combines with J gene TRBJ2-1; a weak D match, TRBD2 (6 bases). From germline, CDR1 is SNHLY and CDR2 FYNNEI. The CDR3 runs 13 residues. With 3 bases removed from V and 7 bases from J, the gap between germline ends came to 10 bases. The CDR3 DNA reads TGTGCCAGCAGTGATCGGAGGGCTAATGAGCAGTTCTTC. Protein sequence: CASSDRRANEQFF.

This clonotype was picked up many times. The chain links TRBV20-1 to TRBJ1-2; possible D gene TRBD1, 5 bases. The V gene's germline CDR1 is DFQATT and CDR2 SNEGSKA (reference sequence). This CDR3 region has 13 residues. Trimming pared 1 base from V and 5 bases from J, leaving 11 bases between. The CDR3 sequence is CSARGPGSYGYTF. The CDR3 DNA is TGCAGTGCTAGAGGCCCAGGGTCTTATGGCTACACCTTC.

The chain employs TRBV5-1 and TRBJ2-1, with TRBD1 as a possible D gene (5 bases). V lost 5 bases to trimming and J lost 5 bases, with 11 bases between them. CDR1 SGHRS and CDR2 YFSETQ come from the germline V gene. This CDR3 spans 13 amino acids. The CDR3 sequence is CASRETENNEQFF. In DNA, the CDR3 is TGCGCCAGCAGAGAGACAGAAAACAATGAGCAGTTCTTC.

Ten or more counts support this clonotype. The V gene is TRBV20-1, the J gene TRBJ1-5; D ambiguous. Germline V gene data show CDR1 as DFQATT and CDR2 as SNEGSKA (reference sequence). This CDR3 comprises 13 residues. The V and J ends lost 3 bases and 0 bases respectively, with 6 bases between them. CDR3 bases: TGCAGTGCTAGTTGGTATAGCAATCAGCCCCAGCATTTT. This codes for CSASWYSNQPQHF.

Comments on this clonotype: Being one base from a much bigger clone, this may be a read error. Without the conserved terminal phenylalanine or tryptophan, this CDR3 likely stems from a read error. The DNA of the CDR3 is TGTGCCGCGGGGGACACAGGGGCCTACAATGAGCAGTTCTTG. It is translated as CAAGDTGAYNEQFL. The V gene is TRBV2, the J gene TRBJ2-1, with D possibly being TRBD1 or TRBD2 (7 bases each). Germline lookup yields CDR1 SNHLY and CDR2 FYNNEI. Between the trimmed V and J ends, which lost 11 bases and 2 bases, there was a span of 16 bases. This CDR3 is built from 14 residues.

This clonotype was seen ten or more times. The chain joins TRBV12-5 to TRBJ2-1; 11 bases are shared with TRBD2. The V segment lost 5 bases and the J segment 11 bases; nucleotides outside the gene matches: 11. The germline V gene has CDR1 LGHNT and CDR2 FRNRAP. This CDR3 comprises 15 residues. For the CDR3, the DNA is TGTGCTAGTGGTCTCCCCCCGACTAGCGGGGTAAAGCAGTTCTTC. This sequence encodes CASGLPPTSGVKQFF.

The chain couples TRBV12-3 or TRBV12-4 to TRBJ1-5; D is uncertain. V gave up 3 bases and J gave up 5 bases, with 11 bases separating them. This CDR3 spans 14 amino acids. CDR3 residues: CASSFPTGDQPQHF. The CDR3 coding sequence is TGTGCCAGCAGTTTCCCGACGGGAGATCAGCCCCAGCATTTT.

Many counts were recorded for this clonotype. V gene TRBV6-5 combines with J gene TRBJ1-1; the D gene is possibly TRBD1 (5 bases). V was cut by 4 bases and J by 1 base, with 10 bases left in between. Germline lookup yields CDR1 MNHEY and CDR2 SVGAGI. There are 14 residues in the CDR3. CDR3 amino acids: CASSWGRGNTEAFF. CDR3 sequence (DNA): TGTGCCAGCAGTTGGGGACGGGGGAACACTGAAGCTTTCTTT.

This clonotype was recorded a few times. Written as DNA, the CDR3 is TGCAGTGCTGGGCGACTAGCGGGGGACCAAGAGACCCAGTACTTC. Translation gives CSAGRLAGDQETQYF. V is TRBV20-1 and J is TRBJ2-5; 12 bases line up with TRBD2. The CDR3 covers 15 residues. The germline CDR1 and CDR2 sequences are DFQATT and SNEGSKA (reference sequence). Unmatched junction bases numbered 4, after V lost 5 bases and J lost 0 bases.

At least ten counts were recorded for this clonotype. The chain is built from TRBV29-1 and TRBJ1-1; D gene ambiguous. Germline CDR1 reads SQVTM; CDR2 reads ANQGSEA. The V gene lost 4 bases and the J gene lost 11 bases, with 11 bases spanning the gap. CDR3 length: 10 residues. For the CDR3, the DNA is TGCAGCGTTGTAGGCTTGAGCGCTTTCTTT. As protein: CSVVGLSAFF.

This clonotype appeared many times. V usage is TRBV28 and J usage is TRBJ1-2, with TRBD1 as a possible D gene (6 bases). V shed 7 bases and J shed 4 bases, with 16 bases lying between them. Germline-derived CDR1 and CDR2 are MDHEN and SYDVKM. This CDR3 has 14 amino acids. CDR3 sequence reads: CASKRGGHLYGYTF. CDR3 nucleotides: TGTGCCAGCAAAAGGGGGGGCCACCTCTATGGCTACACCTTC.

This clonotype was detected only a few times. CDR3 nucleotide sequence: TGTGCCAGTAGTGCTGACAGGTGGGAGCAGTACTTC. Translated: CASSADRWEQYF. The V gene is TRBV19, the J gene TRBJ2-7; D possibly corresponds to TRBD1 (6 bases). This CDR3 has 12 amino acids. Per the germline V gene, CDR1 is LNHDA and CDR2 is SQIVND (reference sequence). V lost 5 bases and J 7 bases, leaving 12 bases between the germline ends.

This chain links TRBV19 with TRBJ2-7, with a weak D call TRBD2 (6 bases). This CDR3 has 14 amino acids. Trimming took 6 bases from V and 1 from J, leaving 13 bases between them. From germline, CDR1 is LNHDA and CDR2 SQIVND (reference sequence). The CDR3 DNA follows: TGTGCCAGTAGAACGGGGGTGGGATCCTACGAGCAGTACTTC. Protein sequence: CASRTGVGSYEQYF.

This clonotype has only a few counts. The chain is built from TRBV5-1 and TRBJ2-2, with no clear D. This CDR3 comprises 14 residues. Trimming pared 0 bases from V and 0 bases from J, leaving 3 bases between. Germline CDR1 and CDR2: SGHRS and YFSETQ. Here the CDR3 reads CASSLEANTGELFF. CDR3 in DNA: TGCGCCAGCAGCTTGGAAGCGAACACCGGGGAGCTGTTTTTT.

This clonotype was observed a handful of times. The genes are TRBV12-5 and TRBJ2-7, with D hard to call. With 4 bases removed from V and 2 bases from J, the gap between germline ends came to 18 bases. Germline CDR1 LGHNT, CDR2 FRNRAP. The CDR3 runs to 16 residues. CDR3 sequence reads: CASGSTSGGAAYEQYF. DNA of the CDR3: TGTGCTAGTGGTTCCACCAGTGGTGGTGCTGCCTACGAGCAGTACTTC. Filled out from reference TRBV12-5 and TRBJ2-7, the complete variable domain reads DARVTQTPRHKVTEMGQEVTMRCQPILGHNTVFWYRQTMMQGLELLAYFRNRAPLDDSGMPKDRFSAEMPDATLATLKIQPSEPRDSAVYFCASGSTSGGAAYEQYFGPGTRLTVT.

The CDR3 nucleotides read TGTACCAGCAGCCCCCGAGATTACAATGAGCAGTTCTTC. Its translation is CTSSPRDYNEQFF. V is TRBV7-2 and J is TRBJ2-1; D ambiguous. There are 13 residues in the CDR3. Germline values: CDR1 SGHTA, CDR2 FQGNSA. Trimming took off 5 bases at V and 4 bases at J, with 9 bases between the two ends.

This clonotype was picked up many times. The chain couples TRBV7-9 to TRBJ1-1; D ambiguous. V dropped 5 bases and J dropped 3 bases, with 19 bases sitting between them. There are 16 residues in the CDR3. In germline, CDR1 is SEHNR, CDR2 FQNEAQ (reference sequence). The CDR3 DNA sequence: TGTGCCAGCAGCCCCGACGCCCTGGCAAGGGACACTGAAGCTTTCTTT. Its translation is CASSPDALARDTEAFF.

This clonotype was observed at least ten times. The chain employs TRBV7-2 and TRBJ1-5, with D hard to call. The CDR3 covers 13 residues. V lost 5 bases to trimming and J lost 3 bases, with 8 bases between them. From germline, CDR1 is SGHTA and CDR2 FQGNSA. CDR3 bases: TGTGCCAGCAGCATAAACCCCAATCAGCCCCAGCATTTT. It translates to CASSINPNQPQHF.

This clonotype came up many times. V usage is TRBV29-1 and J usage is TRBJ2-3; D perhaps matches TRBD2 (5 bases). This CDR3 is built from 14 residues. Per the germline V gene, CDR1 is SQVTM and CDR2 is ANQGSEA. DNA of the CDR3: TGCATCATACGAGGCGGGCCAGCGGCAGATACGCAGTATTTT. This sequence encodes CIIRGGPAADTQYF.

This clonotype was detected many times. The chain carries TRBV19 and TRBJ1-5; no reliable D call. V lost 5 bases to trimming and J lost 2 bases, with 16 bases between them. The CDR3 totals 16 residues. Germline CDR1 is LNHDA and CDR2 is SQIVND (reference sequence). For the CDR3, the DNA is TGTGCCAGTAGTCCCCCCGACCAGCCGCGCAATCAGCCCCAGCATTTT. Translating gives CASSPPDQPRNQPQHF. Looking up the rest from reference TRBV19 and TRBJ1-5 gives the full variable domain: DGGITQSPKYLFRKEGQNVTLSCEQNLNHDAMYWYRQDPGQGLRLIYYSQIVNDFQKGDIAEGYSVSREKKESFPLTVTSAQKNPTAFYLCASSPPDQPRNQPQHFGDGTRLSIL.

This clonotype was detected many times. This chain joins TRBV12-3 or TRBV12-4 and TRBJ1-1; 7 bases are shared with TRBD1. Trimming at V came to 6 bases and at J to 0 bases, leaving 13 bases not matched to a gene. The CDR3 covers 17 residues. The CDR3 coding sequence is TGTGCCAGCAGCTACGGACAGGCAACAATAATGAACACTGAAGCTTTCTTT. It is translated as CASSYGQATIMNTEAFF.

The chain is built from TRBV20-1 and TRBJ2-2, with TRBD2 matching over 8 bases. CDR3 length: 16 residues. Per germline, CDR1 DFQATT and CDR2 SNEGSKA (reference sequence). Losses at the gene ends were 0 bases for V and 4 bases for J; bases not matched to a gene: 7. The CDR3: CSARDDAGGPTGELFF. The CDR3 coding sequence is TGCAGTGCTAGAGATGATGCGGGGGGCCCCACCGGGGAGCTGTTTTTT.

The sample holds many counts of this clonotype. V usage is TRBV11-2 and J usage is TRBJ2-1; D is undetermined. V dropped 3 bases and J dropped 7 bases, with 13 bases sitting between them. Germline-derived CDR1 and CDR2 are SGHAT and FQNNGV. CDR3 length: 14 residues. The CDR3 region is CASSFTGYNNEQFF. CDR3 bases: TGTGCCAGCAGCTTCACCGGGTACAATAATGAGCAGTTCTTC.

In its sample, this clonotype was seen many times. J is TRBJ2-4 and V is TRBV10-3; D is unresolved. V shed 4 bases and J shed 1 base, with 11 bases lying between them. The germline V gene encodes CDR1 ENHRY and CDR2 SYGVKD. The length of the CDR3 is 15 residues. The CDR3 region is CAISGGAVAKNIQYF. The CDR3 DNA sequence: TGTGCCATCAGTGGCGGCGCCGTGGCCAAAAACATTCAGTACTTC.

V and J are TRBV6-1 and TRBJ2-1; D call uncertain. Trimming pared 7 bases from V and 7 bases from J, leaving 14 bases between. Per the germline V gene, CDR1 is MNHNS and CDR2 is SASEGT. The CDR3 runs 13 residues. The CDR3: CASTNAVLNEQFF. The CDR3 DNA reads as TGTGCCAGCACTAACGCGGTACTGAATGAGCAGTTCTTC.

This clonotype was counted many times. The chain couples TRBV30 to TRBJ1-2, with D possibly being TRBD1 (5 bases). The V end lost 2 bases, the J end lost 1 base, and 8 bases lay between the germline ends. The CDR3 runs 13 residues. Germline assignment: CDR1 GTSNPN and CDR2 SVGIG (reference sequence). The CDR3 is CAWSRDGNYGYTF. CDR3 DNA: TGTGCCTGGAGTCGGGACGGTAACTATGGCTACACCTTC. The variable domain in full, with the rest retrieved from reference TRBV30 and TRBJ1-2, is SQTIHQWPATLVQPVGSPLSLECTVEGTSNPNLYWYRQAAGRGLQLLFYSVGIGQISSEVPQNLSASRPQDRQFILSSKKLLLSDSGFYLCAWSRDGNYGYTFGSGTRLTVV.

The chain employs TRBV27 and TRBJ2-2; 12 nucleotides align to TRBD2. Germline V gene sequence: CDR1 MNHEY, CDR2 SMNVEV (reference sequence). There are 16 residues in the CDR3. The V gene end was trimmed by 4 bases and the J gene end by 6 bases; junction bases not matched to a gene: 6. The CDR3 DNA sequence: TGTGCCAGCAGTTATGCTAGCGGGGGGGCGCCCGGGGAGCTGTTTTTT. Amino acid sequence: CASSYASGGAPGELFF.

CDR3 nucleotide sequence: TGCGCCAGCAGCCAGGAGAACAGGGGAAGTTATAGCAATCAGCCCCAGCATTTT. Translating it yields CASSQENRGSYSNQPQHF. The V gene is TRBV4-1, the J gene TRBJ1-5; 7 bases line up with TRBD1. Germline V gene sequence: CDR1 MGHRA, CDR2 YSYEKL. Trimming took 3 bases from V and 0 from J; bases not matched to a gene: 11. This CDR3 has 18 residues.